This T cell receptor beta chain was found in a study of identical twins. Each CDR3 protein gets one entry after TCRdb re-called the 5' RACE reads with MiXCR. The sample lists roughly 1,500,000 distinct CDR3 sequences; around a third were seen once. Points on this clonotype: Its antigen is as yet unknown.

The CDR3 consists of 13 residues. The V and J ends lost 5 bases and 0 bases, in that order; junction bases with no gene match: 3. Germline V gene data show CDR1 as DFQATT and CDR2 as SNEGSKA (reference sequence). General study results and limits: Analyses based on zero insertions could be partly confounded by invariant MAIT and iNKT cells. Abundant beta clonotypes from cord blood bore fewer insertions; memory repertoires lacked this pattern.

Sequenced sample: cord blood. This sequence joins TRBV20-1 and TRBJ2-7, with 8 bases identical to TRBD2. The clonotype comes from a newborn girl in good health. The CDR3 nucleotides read TGCAGTGCTTTAGCGGGATACTCCTACGAGCAGTACTTC. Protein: CSALAGYSYEQYF.